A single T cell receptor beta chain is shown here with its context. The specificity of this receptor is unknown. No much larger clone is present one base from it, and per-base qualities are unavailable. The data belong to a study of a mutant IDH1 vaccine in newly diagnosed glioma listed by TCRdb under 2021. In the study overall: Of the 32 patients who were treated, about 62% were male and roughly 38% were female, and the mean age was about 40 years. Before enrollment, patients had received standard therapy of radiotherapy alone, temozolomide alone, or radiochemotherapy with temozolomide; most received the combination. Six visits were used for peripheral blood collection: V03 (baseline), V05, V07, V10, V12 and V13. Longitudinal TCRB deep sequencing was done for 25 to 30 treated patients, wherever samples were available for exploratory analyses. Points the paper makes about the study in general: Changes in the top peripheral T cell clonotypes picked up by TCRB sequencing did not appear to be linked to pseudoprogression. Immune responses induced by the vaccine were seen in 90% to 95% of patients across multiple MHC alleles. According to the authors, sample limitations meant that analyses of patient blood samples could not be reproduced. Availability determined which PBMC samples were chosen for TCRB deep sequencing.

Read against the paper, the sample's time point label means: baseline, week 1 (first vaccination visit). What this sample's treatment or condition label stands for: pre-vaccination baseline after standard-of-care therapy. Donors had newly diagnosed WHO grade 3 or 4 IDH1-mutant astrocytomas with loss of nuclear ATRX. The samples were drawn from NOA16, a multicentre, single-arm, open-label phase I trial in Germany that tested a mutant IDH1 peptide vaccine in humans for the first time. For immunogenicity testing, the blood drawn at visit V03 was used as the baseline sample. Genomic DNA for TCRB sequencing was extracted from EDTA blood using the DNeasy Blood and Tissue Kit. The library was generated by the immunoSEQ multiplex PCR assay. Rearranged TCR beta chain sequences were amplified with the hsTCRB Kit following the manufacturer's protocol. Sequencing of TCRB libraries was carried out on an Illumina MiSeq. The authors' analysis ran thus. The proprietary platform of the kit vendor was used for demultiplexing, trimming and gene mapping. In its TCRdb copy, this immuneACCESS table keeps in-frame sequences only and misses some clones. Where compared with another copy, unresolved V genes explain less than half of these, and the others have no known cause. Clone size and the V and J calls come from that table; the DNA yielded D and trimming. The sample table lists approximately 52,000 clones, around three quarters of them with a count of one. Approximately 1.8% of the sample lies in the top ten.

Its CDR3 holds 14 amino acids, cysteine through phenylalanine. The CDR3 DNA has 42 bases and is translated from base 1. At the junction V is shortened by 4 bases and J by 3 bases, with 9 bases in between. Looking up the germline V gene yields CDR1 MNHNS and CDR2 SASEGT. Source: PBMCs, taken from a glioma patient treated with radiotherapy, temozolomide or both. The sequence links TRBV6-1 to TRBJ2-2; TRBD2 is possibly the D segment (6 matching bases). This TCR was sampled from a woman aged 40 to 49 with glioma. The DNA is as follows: TGTGCCAGCAGTGTGGAGGGGTACACCGGGGAGCTGTTTTTT. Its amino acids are CASSVEGYTGELFF.